The 19 T cell receptor beta chains reported below all come from one sample, sequenced in a study of identical twins (dated by TCRdb to the mid-2010s). Library prep was done by 5' RACE. Sequencing instrument: Illumina HiSeq 2000. The public reads were reanalyzed by TCRdb: fastp trimming at Q25, MiXCR alignment, in-frame beta chains only. Duplicate CDR3 protein sequences are folded into a single record with the most common DNA and genes. The sample contains some 200,000 distinct CDR3 sequences, around 8% of them found a single time. The ten most abundant clones make up 1.9% of the sample. This sample also appeared in a second study, on yellow fever vaccine responses in identical twins.

Material: memory (CD45RO+) T cells sorted from blood. What this sample's cell subset or site label stands for: CD45RO+ enriched T cells. All receptors come from a woman aged 18-29 years in good health.

This clonotype was seen repeatedly, ten times or more. Here the CDR3 DNA reads TGCGCCAGCAGCCGCGTCTGGGGGGAGTCGACAGATACGCAGTATTTT. It specifies CASSRVWGESTDTQYF. V gene TRBV4-3 combines with J gene TRBJ2-3; D perhaps matches TRBD2 (6 bases). V was trimmed by 4 bases and J by 3 bases, leaving 17 bases between them. This CDR3 is 16 amino acids long. Germline V CDR1 and CDR2: LGHNA, YSLEER.

There are a few counts of this clonotype. CDR3 DNA sequence: TGTGCCAGCCTTGGGACGGGGCGGGATGTGTTCTTC. Residues: CASLGTGRDVFF. This chain links TRBV3-1 with TRBJ2-1, with D tentatively TRBD2 (6 bases). The germline V and J ends were trimmed by 8 bases and 15 bases, with 20 bases remaining between them. Germline lookup yields CDR1 LGHDT and CDR2 YNNKEL (reference sequence). CDR3 length equals 12 residues.

This clonotype was seen repeatedly, ten times or more. The V and J genes are TRBV6-1 and TRBJ2-5; TRBD1 aligns across 9 bases. Germline values: CDR1 MNHNS, CDR2 SASEGT. Unmatched junction bases numbered 9, after V lost 6 bases and J lost 4 bases. There are 15 residues in the CDR3. CDR3 in DNA: TGTGCCAGCAGCAGACAAGGGACAGGGTTAGAGACCCAGTACTTC. It encodes CASSRQGTGLETQYF.

This chain uses TRBV6-1 with TRBJ2-5; 9 bases line up with TRBD1. V was pared by 5 bases and J by 5 bases, with 12 bases of the junction left unmatched. Germline V lookup: CDR1 MNHNS, CDR2 SASEGT. The CDR3 contains 16 residues. CDR3 nucleotide sequence: TGTGCCAGCAGTCTAAGGGGGACAGGGAGAGGCGAGACCCAGTACTTC. Protein product: CASSLRGTGRGETQYF.

This chain joins TRBV3-1 and TRBJ2-7; 9 bases align to TRBD1. CDR1 is LGHDT and CDR2 is YNNKEL in the germline V gene (reference sequence). The CDR3 extends over 13 amino acids. The trim removed 4 bases at V and 9 bases at J, leaving 7 bases unmatched. The CDR3 region has the DNA TGTGCCAGCAGCCCAAAGAGACAGGGGGGGCAGTACTTC. It codes for CASSPKRQGGQYF.

This clonotype was seen repeatedly, ten times or more. The J gene is TRBJ2-7, the V gene TRBV12-3 or TRBV12-4; the match to TRBD2 covers 7 bases. V was clipped by 5 bases and J by 0 bases; unmatched bases: 13. The CDR3 runs to 17 residues. DNA of the CDR3: TGTGCCAGCAGTCCACCCCCCGGGGGGTTAAGCTCCTACGAGCAGTACTTC. Its protein is CASSPPPGGLSSYEQYF.

V and J are TRBV3-1 and TRBJ1-3, with 11 nucleotides matching TRBD1. This CDR3 spans 15 amino acids. Trimming removed 3 bases from V and 4 bases from J; junction bases left unmatched: 2. Germline V gives CDR1 LGHDT, CDR2 YNNKEL (reference sequence). CDR3 region: CASSHGQGAGNTIYF. Written as DNA, the CDR3 is TGTGCCAGCAGCCACGGACAGGGGGCAGGAAACACCATATATTTT.

The rearrangement joins TRBV27 to TRBJ2-3; perhaps TRBD2 as D (5 bases). Trimming left V 3 bases short and J 2 bases short, with 12 bases between. Germline CDR1 reads MNHEY; CDR2 reads SMNVEV (reference sequence). The CDR3 is 15 amino acids. The CDR3 spells CASSFLATSTDTQYF. The DNA of the CDR3 is TGTGCCAGCAGTTTCTTAGCGACATCCACAGATACGCAGTATTTT.

This clonotype was counted only a few times. The chain is built from TRBV20-1 and TRBJ1-2; possibly TRBD1 for D (5 bases). Trimming took off 1 base at V and 4 bases at J, with 13 bases between the two ends. The germline gives CDR1 DFQATT, CDR2 SNEGSKA (reference sequence). The CDR3 covers 14 residues. CDR3 sequence: CSARVGRQIYGYTF. DNA of the CDR3: TGCAGTGCTAGAGTGGGACGACAGATCTATGGCTACACCTTC.

The rearrangement uses TRBV4-3 and TRBJ2-1, with 8 bases matching TRBD2. CDR1 and CDR2 (germline): LGHNA, YSLEER. V trimming: 0 bases; J trimming: 0 bases; junction bases outside the gene matches: 4. This CDR3 contains 17 residues. The CDR3 protein is CASSQDQSGGSYNEQFF. The CDR3 DNA follows: TGCGCCAGCAGCCAAGATCAAAGCGGGGGCTCCTACAATGAGCAGTTCTTC.

There are many counts of this clonotype. V usage is TRBV11-1 and J usage is TRBJ2-2, with a possible D match to TRBD1 (7 bases). Germline V CDR1 and CDR2: SGHAT, FQDESV (reference sequence). The CDR3 spans 17 residues. The V gene lost 3 bases and the J gene lost 2 bases, with 16 bases spanning the gap. In DNA, the CDR3 is TGTGCCAGCAGCTTGACAGGGAGGAGGGCAAACACCGGGGAGCTGTTTTTT. Translation gives CASSLTGRRANTGELFF.

The chain carries TRBV6-1 and TRBJ2-2, with 10 bases fitting TRBD1. The trim removed 4 bases at V and 7 bases at J, leaving 3 bases unmatched. Germline values: CDR1 MNHNS, CDR2 SASEGT. The CDR3 extends over 14 amino acids. The chain's CDR3 is CASSVGQGSGELFF. CDR3 nucleotides: TGTGCCAGCAGTGTGGGACAGGGGAGCGGGGAGCTGTTTTTT.

This chain connects TRBV6-5 to TRBJ2-3; 10 bases map to TRBD1. V was clipped by 4 bases and J by 1 base; unmatched bases: 5. Per the germline V gene, CDR1 is MNHEY and CDR2 is SVGAGI. The CDR3 has 16 amino acids. The CDR3 spells CASSFTTGGRTDTQYF. The CDR3, as DNA: TGTGCCAGCAGTTTTACGACAGGGGGCCGCACAGATACGCAGTATTTT.

The rearrangement uses TRBV4-3 and TRBJ2-6; maybe TRBD2 (5 bases). Germline CDR1 and CDR2: LGHNA and YSLEER. The V and J ends lost 0 bases and 2 bases respectively, with 8 bases between them. This CDR3 is 16 amino acids long. The CDR3 spells CASSQDVGAGANVLTF. DNA for the CDR3: TGCGCCAGCAGCCAAGACGTCGGGGCTGGGGCCAACGTCCTGACTTTC.

This clonotype came up a few times. The chain's CDR3 is CASSAPMREGNTGELFF. CDR3 DNA: TGTGCCAGCAGTGCCCCTATGCGGGAGGGCAACACCGGGGAGCTGTTTTTT. The rearrangement uses TRBV25-1 and TRBJ2-2; 9 nucleotides align to TRBD2. The V gene's germline CDR1 is MGHDK and CDR2 SYGVNS. V shed 4 bases, J shed 2 bases, and the junction held 8 bases outside the gene matches. The CDR3 loop spans 17 amino acids.

This clonotype has a count of ten or more. The V gene is TRBV4-2, the J gene TRBJ1-5, with D tentatively TRBD1 (6 bases). CDR1 and CDR2 (germline): LGHNA, YNFKEQ. This CDR3 is built from 16 residues. V dropped 0 bases and J dropped 9 bases, with 18 bases sitting between them. The CDR3 here is CASSQDGGGALGPQHF. CDR3 nucleotides: TGTGCCAGCAGCCAAGATGGGGGCGGGGCGTTAGGGCCCCAGCATTTT.

This clonotype has just a few counts. The V call is TRBV20-1, the J call TRBJ2-7; TRBD2 aligns across 9 bases. Losses at the gene ends were 0 bases for V and 4 bases for J; bases not matched to a gene: 4. This CDR3 contains 14 residues. Germline V gene sequence: CDR1 DFQATT, CDR2 SNEGSKA (reference sequence). The CDR3: CSARDGGREYEQYF. For the CDR3, the DNA is TGCAGTGCTAGAGATGGCGGGAGGGAGTACGAGCAGTACTTC.

This clonotype has at least ten counts. The genes are TRBV5-8 and TRBJ2-3; 12 nucleotides align to TRBD2. J lost 0 bases, V lost 2 bases, and 4 bases had no gene match. The CDR3 contains 17 residues. Germline CDR1 is SGHTS and CDR2 is YDEGEE. The CDR3 is CASSFAGTSGSTDTQYF. CDR3 DNA sequence: TGTGCCAGCAGCTTTGCAGGGACTAGCGGGAGCACAGATACGCAGTATTTT.

This clonotype turned up a few times. This chain uses TRBV4-3 with TRBJ2-7; 9 bases are shared with TRBD2. CDR3 length: 15 amino acids. V shed 1 base and J 4 bases; nucleotides not matched to a gene: 5. Looked up from germline, CDR1 is LGHNA and CDR2 is YSLEER. The DNA for the CDR3 is TGCGCCAGCAGCCAAGGTCTTAGCGGGAGTTACGAGCAGTACTTC. Amino acid sequence: CASSQGLSGSYEQYF.